The clone carrying this T cell receptor beta chain has a single count. The entry originates in a study of blood T cell repertoires in COVID-19. Clones were sequenced by immunoSEQ multiplex PCR, and TCRdb holds only the in-frame ones, with some missing. The sample holds over 200,000 clones; around 89% are singletons and the top ten take just under 9%. Trimming took off 6 bases at V and 2 bases at J, with 19 bases between the two ends. This CDR3 has 16 residues. Germline-derived CDR1 and CDR2 are MNHNY and SVGAGI (reference sequence). The sequence derives from a man aged 35-49 years who had recovered from COVID-19. The sample was PBMCs or T cells enriched from blood (not recorded which). The rearrangement links TRBV6-6 to TRBJ1-2; weak D call: TRBD1 (6 bases). The CDR3 DNA reads as TGTGCCAGCAGGGCCGGGACGACAGGTGGAAACTATGGCTACACCTTC. Its translation is CASRAGTTGGNYGYTF.